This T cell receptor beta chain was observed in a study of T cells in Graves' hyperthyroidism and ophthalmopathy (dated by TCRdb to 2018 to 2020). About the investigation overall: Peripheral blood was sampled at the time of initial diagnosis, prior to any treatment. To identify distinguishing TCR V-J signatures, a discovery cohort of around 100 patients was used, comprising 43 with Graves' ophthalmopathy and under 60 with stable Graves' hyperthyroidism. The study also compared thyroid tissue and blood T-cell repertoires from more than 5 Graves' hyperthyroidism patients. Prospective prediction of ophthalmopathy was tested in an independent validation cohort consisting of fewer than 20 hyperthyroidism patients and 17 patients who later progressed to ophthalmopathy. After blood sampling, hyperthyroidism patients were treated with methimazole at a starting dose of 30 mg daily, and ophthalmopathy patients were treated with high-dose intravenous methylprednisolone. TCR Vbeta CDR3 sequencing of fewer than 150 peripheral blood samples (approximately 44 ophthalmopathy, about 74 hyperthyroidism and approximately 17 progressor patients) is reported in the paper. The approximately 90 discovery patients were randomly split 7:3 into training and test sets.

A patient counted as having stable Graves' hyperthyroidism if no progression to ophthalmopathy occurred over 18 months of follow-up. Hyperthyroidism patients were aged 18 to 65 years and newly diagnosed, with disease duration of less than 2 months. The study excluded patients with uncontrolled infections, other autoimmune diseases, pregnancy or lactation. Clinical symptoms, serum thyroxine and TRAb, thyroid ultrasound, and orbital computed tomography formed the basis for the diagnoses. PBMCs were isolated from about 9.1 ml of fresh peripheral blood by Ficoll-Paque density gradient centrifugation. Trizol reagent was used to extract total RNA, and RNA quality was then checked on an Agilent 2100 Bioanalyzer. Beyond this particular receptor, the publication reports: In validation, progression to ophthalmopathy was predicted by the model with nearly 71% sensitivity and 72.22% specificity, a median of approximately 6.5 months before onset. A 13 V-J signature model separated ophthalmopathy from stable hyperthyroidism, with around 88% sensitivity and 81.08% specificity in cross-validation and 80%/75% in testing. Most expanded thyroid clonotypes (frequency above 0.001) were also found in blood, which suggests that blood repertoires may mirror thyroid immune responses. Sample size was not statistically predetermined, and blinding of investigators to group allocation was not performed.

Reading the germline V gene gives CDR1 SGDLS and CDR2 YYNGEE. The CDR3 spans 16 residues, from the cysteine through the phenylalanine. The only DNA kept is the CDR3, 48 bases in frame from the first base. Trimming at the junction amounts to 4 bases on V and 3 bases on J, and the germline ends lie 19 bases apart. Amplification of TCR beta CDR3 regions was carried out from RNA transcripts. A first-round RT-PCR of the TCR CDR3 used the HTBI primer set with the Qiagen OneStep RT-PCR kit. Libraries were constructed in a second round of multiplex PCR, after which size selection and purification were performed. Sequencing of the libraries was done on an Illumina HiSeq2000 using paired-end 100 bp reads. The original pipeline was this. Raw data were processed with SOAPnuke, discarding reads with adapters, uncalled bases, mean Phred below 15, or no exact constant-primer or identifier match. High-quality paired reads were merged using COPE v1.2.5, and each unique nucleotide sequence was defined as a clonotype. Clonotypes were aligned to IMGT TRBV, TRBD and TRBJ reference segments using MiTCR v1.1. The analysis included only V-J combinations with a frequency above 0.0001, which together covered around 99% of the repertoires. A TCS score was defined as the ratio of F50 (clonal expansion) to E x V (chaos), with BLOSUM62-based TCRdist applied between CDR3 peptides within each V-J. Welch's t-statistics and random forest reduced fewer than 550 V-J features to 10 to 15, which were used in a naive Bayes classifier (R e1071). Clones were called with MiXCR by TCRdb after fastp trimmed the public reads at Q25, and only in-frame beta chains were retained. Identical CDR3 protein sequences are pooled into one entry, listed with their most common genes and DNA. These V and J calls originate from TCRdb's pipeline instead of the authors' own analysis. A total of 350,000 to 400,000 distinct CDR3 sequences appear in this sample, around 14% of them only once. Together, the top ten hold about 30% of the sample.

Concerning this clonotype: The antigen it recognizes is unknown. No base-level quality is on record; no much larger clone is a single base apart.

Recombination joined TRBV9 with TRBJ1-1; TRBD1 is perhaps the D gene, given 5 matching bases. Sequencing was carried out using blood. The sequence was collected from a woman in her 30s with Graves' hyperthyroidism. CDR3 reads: CASSPPPAGWDTEAFF. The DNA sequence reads TGTGCCAGCAGCCCCCCTCCGGCAGGGTGGGACACTGAAGCTTTCTTT.